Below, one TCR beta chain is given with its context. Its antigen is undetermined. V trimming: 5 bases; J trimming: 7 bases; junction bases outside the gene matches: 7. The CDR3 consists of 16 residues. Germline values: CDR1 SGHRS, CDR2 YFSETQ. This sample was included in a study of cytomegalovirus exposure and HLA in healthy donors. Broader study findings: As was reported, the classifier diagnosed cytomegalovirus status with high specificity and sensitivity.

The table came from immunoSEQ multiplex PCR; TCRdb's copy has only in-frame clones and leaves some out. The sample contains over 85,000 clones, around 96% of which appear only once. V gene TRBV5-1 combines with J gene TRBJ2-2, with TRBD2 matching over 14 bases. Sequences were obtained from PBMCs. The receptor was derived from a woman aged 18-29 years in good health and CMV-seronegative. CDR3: CASRYGTSGSIGELFF. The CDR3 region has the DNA TGCGCCAGCAGATACGGGACTAGCGGGAGTATCGGGGAGCTGTTTTTT.